This is a list of T cell receptor beta chains from one sample in a study of blood T cell repertoires in COVID-19. Sequencing used immunoSEQ multiplex PCR; TCRdb keeps in-frame clones, though not all of them. The profile covers more than 55,000 clones, with around 73% appearing a single time and roughly 20% taken by the ten largest. The material sequenced was peripheral blood. These receptors all stem from a man older than 75 with active or convalescent COVID-19. The CDR3 runs from the conserved cysteine through the conserved F or W. D genes are given only for firm matches. The size of a clone is reported for some rows only, either as once, few or many, or as a class for expanded clones.

TRBJ2-3 | TRBV7-9 | . | . | TGTGCCAGCAGCTTGTCAGGAGGCGCAGATACGCAGTATTTT | CASSLSGGADTQYF
TRBJ2-1 | TRBV19 | . | TRBD1 | TGTGCCAGTAGTCCGACAGGGGGCTCCTACAATGAGCAGTTCTTC | CASSPTGGSYNEQFF
TRBJ2-2 | TRBV6-5 | . | TRBD2 | TGTGCCAGCAAGGGCCTAGCGGGAGTCGACGGGGAGCTGTTTTTT | CASKGLAGVDGELFF
TRBJ2-3 | TRBV7-9 | once | TRBD1 | TGTGCCAGCAGCTCCGGACAGGGGGGAGATACGCAGTATTTT | CASSSGQGGDTQYF
TRBJ1-2 | TRBV6-5 | few | TRBD1 | TGTGCCAGCAGTTCACAGGGGGCCTATGGCTACACCTTC | CASSSQGAYGYTF
TRBJ2-5 | TRBV5-6 | . | TRBD1 | TGTGCCAGCAGATGGGGGACAGGGCTCAACCAAGAGACCCAGTACTTC | CASRWGTGLNQETQYF
TRBJ2-2 | TRBV9 | . | . | TGTGCCAGCAGCGTATTACAGAGGAACACCGGGGAGCTGTTTTTT | CASSVLQRNTGELFF
TRBJ2-1 | TRBV9 | . | . | TGTGCCAGCAGCCCCGTCGGGAGATACAATGAGCAGTTCTTC | CASSPVGRYNEQFF
TRBJ2-7 | TRBV7-2 | . | TRBD1 | TGTGCCAGCAGCCCACCGGGACAGGGGTACGAGCAGTACTTC | CASSPPGQGYEQYF
TRBJ1-1 | TRBV3-1/TRBV3-2 | . | TRBD1 | TGTGCCAGCAGCCTGCAGGGGGCCAACACTGAAGCTTTCTTT | CASSLQGANTEAFF
TRBJ2-7 | TRBV6-2/TRBV6-3 | . | TRBD2 | TGTGCCAGCAGTATAACTAGCGGACTTGCCTACGAGCAGTACTTC | CASSITSGLAYEQYF
TRBJ2-1 | TRBV4-2 | . | . | TGTGCCAGCAGCCAACGCGCAGTCAGGTTCGACTCCTACAATGAGCAGTTCTTC | CASSQRAVRFDSYNEQFF
TRBJ2-2 | TRBV4-2 | . | TRBD2 | TGTGCCAGCAGCCCCCTTGAGCGGGGGGGGATAACCGGGGAGCTGTTTTTT | CASSPLERGGITGELFF
TRBJ1-6 | TRBV19 | once | TRBD1 | TGTGCCAGTAGTACCCCGGGGACAGGGGTAAGGACCCTCCACTTT | CASSTPGTGVRTLHF
TRBJ2-3 | TRBV5-1 | . | TRBD2 | TGCGCCAGCAGCTCGGGACTAGCGGGGGGGACAGATACGCAGTATTTT | CASSSGLAGGTDTQYF